This record looks at one T cell receptor beta chain sequence and its context. These data come from a study of spatial heterogeneity in lung cancer. TCRdb processed the 5' RACE reads anew with MiXCR; each CDR3 protein has one entry. Of 90,000 or so distinct CDR3 sequences in the sample, roughly 10% were seen once. Sample time point: sample taken at primary tumor resection. Whole RNA obtained from tumor, nontumor lung or frozen PBMC underwent sequencing without sorting. Sequencing was performed on PBMCs, taken at surgery. The TCR was taken from a male donor with early-stage non-small cell lung cancer.

The DNA for the CDR3 is TGTGCCAGTACACAGGGAGGGGGAAACATTCAGTACTTC. This sequence encodes CASTQGGGNIQYF. The chain has TRBV6-5 and TRBJ2-4, with a tentative D call TRBD2 (7 bases). The CDR3 has 13 amino acids. Germline V gene lookup returns CDR1 MNHEY and CDR2 SVGAGI. Trimming shortened V by 9 bases and J by 6 bases, and 15 bases separated the two germline ends.